Below, 3 T cell receptor beta chains from the same sample are listed, as sequenced in a study of identical twins (dated by TCRdb to about 2016). Library construction relied on 5' RACE. Sequencing took place on an Illumina HiSeq 2000. TCRdb itself trimmed the public reads at Q25 with fastp, ran MiXCR and retained productive beta chains. Here each entry gathers all rows of one CDR3 protein and keeps the most common genes and DNA. The table for this sample lists some 660,000 distinct CDR3 sequences; roughly 8% of them were counted only once. The top ten clonotypes cover around 0.98% of the sample. The data also belong to a second study, concerning yellow fever vaccine responses in identical twins.

Sequenced sample: PBMCs. The receptors were gathered from a woman under 30 in good health.

This clonotype was seen a handful of times. CDR3 sequence: CATPRVAGTDTQYF. DNA for the CDR3: TGTGCCACCCCACGGGTAGCGGGAACAGATACGCAGTATTTT. The gene calls are TRBV2 and TRBJ2-3, with 8 bases identical to TRBD2. J gave up 3 bases and V 10 bases, and 9 bases lay outside the gene matches. This CDR3 has 14 amino acids. Germline-derived CDR1 and CDR2 are SNHLY and FYNNEI.

This clonotype was recorded many times. The V gene is TRBV12-3 or TRBV12-4, the J gene TRBJ2-5; TRBD2 matches at 7 bases. The length of the CDR3 is 12 residues. The trim removed 6 bases at V and 4 bases at J, leaving 2 bases unmatched. CDR3 sequence (DNA): TGTGCCAGCAGGGGGAGGGTAGAGACCCAGTACTTC. It encodes CASRGRVETQYF.

This clonotype has a handful of counts. The chain carries TRBV3-1 and TRBJ2-7; possible D gene TRBD1, 5 bases. Trimming left V 4 bases short and J 4 bases short, with 17 bases between. The germline V gene has CDR1 LGHDT and CDR2 YNNKEL (reference sequence). The CDR3 contains 15 residues. The CDR3: CASSPTAGKNYEQYF. CDR3 sequence (DNA): TGTGCCAGCAGCCCCACCGCAGGGAAGAATTACGAGCAGTACTTC.